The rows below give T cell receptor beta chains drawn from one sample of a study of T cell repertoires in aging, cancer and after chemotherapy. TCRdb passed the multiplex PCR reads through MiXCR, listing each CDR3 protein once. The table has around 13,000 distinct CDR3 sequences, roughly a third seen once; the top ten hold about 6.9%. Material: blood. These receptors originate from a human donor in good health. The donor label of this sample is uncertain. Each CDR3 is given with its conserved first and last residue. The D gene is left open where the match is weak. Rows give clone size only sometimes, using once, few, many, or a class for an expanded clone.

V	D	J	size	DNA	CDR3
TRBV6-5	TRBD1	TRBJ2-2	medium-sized	TGTGCCAGTAAAACAGGGGGCAAAACCGGGGAGCTGTTTTTT	CASKTGGKTGELFF
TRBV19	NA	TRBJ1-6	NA	TGTGCCAGTAGTCTCAGGGAGCGGTCACCCCTCCACTTT	CASSLRERSPLHF
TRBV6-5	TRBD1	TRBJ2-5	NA	TGTGCCAGCAGTTACTATACAGGGGAGGAGACCCAGTACTTC	CASSYYTGEETQYF
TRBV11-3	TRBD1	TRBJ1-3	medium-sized	TGTGCCAGCAGCCAGAGGGACAGGAGCTCTGGAAACACCATATATTTT	CASSQRDRSSGNTIYF
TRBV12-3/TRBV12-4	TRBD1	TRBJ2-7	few	TGTGCCAGCAGAACAGGGGGTCGCGTGGGATACTACGAGCAGTACTTC	CASRTGGRVGYYEQYF
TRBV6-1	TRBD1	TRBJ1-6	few	TGTGCCAGCAGTGAATTCGCAGGGGGAAGTTCACCCCTCCACTTT	CASSEFAGGSSPLHF
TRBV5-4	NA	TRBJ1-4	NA	TGTGCCAGCAGCCTAGGACAGCTTAATGAAAAACTGTTTTTT	CASSLGQLNEKLFF
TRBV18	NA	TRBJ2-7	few	TGTGCCAGCTCACCAGGGACACAGACCTACGAGCAGTACTTC	CASSPGTQTYEQYF
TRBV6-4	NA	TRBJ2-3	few	TGTGCCAGCAATAAAAGGGACAGCACAGATACGCAGTATTTT	CASNKRDSTDTQYF
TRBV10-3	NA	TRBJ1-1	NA	TGTGCCACACGGATCAGAGCTGAAGCTTTCTTT	CATRIRAEAFF